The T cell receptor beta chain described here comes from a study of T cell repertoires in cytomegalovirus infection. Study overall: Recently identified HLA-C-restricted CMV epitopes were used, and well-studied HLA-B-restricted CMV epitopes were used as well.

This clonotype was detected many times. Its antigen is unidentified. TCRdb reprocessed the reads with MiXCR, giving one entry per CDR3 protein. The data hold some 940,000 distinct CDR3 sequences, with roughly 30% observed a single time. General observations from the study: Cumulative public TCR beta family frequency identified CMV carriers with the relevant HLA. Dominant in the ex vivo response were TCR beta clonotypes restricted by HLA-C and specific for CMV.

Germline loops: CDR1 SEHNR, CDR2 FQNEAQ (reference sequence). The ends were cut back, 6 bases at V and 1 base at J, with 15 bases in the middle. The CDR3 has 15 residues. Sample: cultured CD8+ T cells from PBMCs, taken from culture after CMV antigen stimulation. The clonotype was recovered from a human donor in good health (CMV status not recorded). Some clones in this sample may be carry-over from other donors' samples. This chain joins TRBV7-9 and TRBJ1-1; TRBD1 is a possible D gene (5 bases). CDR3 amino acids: CASSKIVGENTEAFF. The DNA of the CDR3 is TGTGCCAGCAGTAAAATTGTGGGGGAGAACACTGAAGCTTTCTTT.